This TCR beta chain was found in a study of blood T cell repertoires in COVID-19. Study summary: Acute-phase and convalescent COVID-19 samples originated in the United States, Italy and Spain. In each case, the material was cDNA or gDNA derived from T cells, B-cell-depleted T cells, or PBMCs.

Which cohort a participant joined came from the clinical history participants gave. The repertoire was sequenced with immunoSEQ multiplex PCR; TCRdb's copy has only in-frame clones and lacks some. The repertoire includes a few hundred thousand clones, 80% to 90% of them detected once, and approximately 10% sits in the top ten. J gave up 7 bases and V 3 bases, and 10 bases lay outside the gene matches. Germline V gene lookup returns CDR1 GTSNPN and CDR2 SVGIG (reference sequence). This CDR3 contains 14 residues. The chain employs TRBV30 and TRBJ2-7, with 9 bases fitting TRBD1. The source of this sequence is a woman aged 50 to 60 who had recovered from COVID-19. The sequenced material came from PBMCs or T cells enriched from blood (not recorded which). The CDR3 DNA is TGTGCCTGGAGAAAACAGGGGGCCCCAGGGGAGCAGTACTTC. It codes for CAWRKQGAPGEQYF.